This T cell receptor (beta chain) was sequenced in a study of blood T cell repertoires in COVID-19. Study in general: COVID-19 samples, acute and convalescent, were from the United States, Italy and Spain. From T cells, B-cell-depleted T cells, or PBMCs came the material, which was cDNA or gDNA.

In the original workflow: Amplification from reference gene primers served as the basis for estimated nucleated cell counts. Assay: immunoSEQ multiplex PCR; the TCRdb copy retains only in-frame clones and omits some. That table furnishes V, J and clone size, whereas the DNA furnished D and trimming. Among 130,000 to 150,000 clones listed, just under 85% were seen once. Germline CDR1 is SNHLY and CDR2 is FYNNEI. CDR3 length equals 11 residues. The V and J ends lost 7 bases and 9 bases respectively, with 10 bases between them. The V call is TRBV2, the J call TRBJ2-1; no reliable D call. This receptor was identified in a woman aged 80 or older with acute or convalescent COVID-19. Specimen: peripheral blood. The CDR3 DNA follows: TGTGCCAGCATTGTCCGGAGTGAGCAGTTCTTC. As protein: CASIVRSEQFF.